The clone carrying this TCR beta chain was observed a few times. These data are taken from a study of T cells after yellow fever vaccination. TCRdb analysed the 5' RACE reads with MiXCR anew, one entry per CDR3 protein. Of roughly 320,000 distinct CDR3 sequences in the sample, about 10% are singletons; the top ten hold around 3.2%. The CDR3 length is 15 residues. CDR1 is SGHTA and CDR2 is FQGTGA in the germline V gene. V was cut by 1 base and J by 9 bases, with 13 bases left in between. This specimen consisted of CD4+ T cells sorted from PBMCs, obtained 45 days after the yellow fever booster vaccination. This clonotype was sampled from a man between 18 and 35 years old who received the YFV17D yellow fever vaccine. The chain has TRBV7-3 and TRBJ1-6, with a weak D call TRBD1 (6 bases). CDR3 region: CASSLSREGGSPLHF. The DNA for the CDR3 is TGTGCCAGCAGCTTAAGTCGAGAGGGGGGTTCACCCCTCCACTTT. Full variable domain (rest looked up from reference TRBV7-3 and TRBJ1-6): GAGVSQTPSNKVTEKGKYVELRCDPISGHTALYWYRQSLGQGPEFLIYFQGTGAADDSGLPNDRFFAVRPEGSVSTLKIQRTERGDSAVYLCASSLSREGGSPLHFGNGTRLTVT.